This T cell receptor (beta chain) emerged from a study of cytomegalovirus exposure and HLA in healthy donors. The wider study: Membership in the Caucasian-associated ancestry cluster was found for approximately 85% of roughly 400 genotyped donors.

A note on this clone: The antigen remains unidentified.

60 Vbeta and 13 Jbeta primers were used in PCR. Sequencing used immunoSEQ multiplex PCR; TCRdb keeps in-frame clones, though not all of them. Among around 100,000 clones listed, over 60% were seen once. General study results and limits: In a later analysis, TCR association rates varied by HLA locus: DRB1 most, HLA-C fewest. Rarity held for most TCR sequences, but there were some public TCRs that occurred in many donors. There were 164 TCR beta chains listed as cytomegalovirus-associated.

The germline V gene has CDR1 SEHNR and CDR2 FQNEAQ (reference sequence). The length of the CDR3 is 14 residues. The V gene end was trimmed by 5 bases and the J gene end by 3 bases; junction bases not matched to a gene: 3. The sequenced material came from PBMCs. This clonotype originated in a female donor in good health and CMV-seropositive. The rearrangement uses TRBV7-9 and TRBJ1-5; TRBD1 agrees at 8 bases. The CDR3: CASSLTGDNQPQHF. CDR3 sequence (DNA): TGTGCCAGCAGCCTGACAGGGGACAATCAGCCCCAGCATTTT.